This T cell receptor beta chain was identified during a study of Graves' ophthalmopathy and Graves' hyperthyroidism. This clonotype was counted many times. The antigen remains undetermined. For repertoire sequencing, the TCR beta CDR3 regions were amplified from RNA transcripts. First-round RT-PCR with HTBI primers preceded a second-round multiplex PCR. TCRdb used MiXCR to reprocess the multiplex PCR reads, holding one entry per CDR3 protein. The table shows about 370,000 distinct CDR3 sequences, with around 17% occurring only once. Study observations and caveats: In predicting ophthalmopathy progression, the model reached over 70% sensitivity and around 72% specificity. Also, most clonotypes expanded in the thyroid above 0.001 frequency appeared in blood.

The authors diagnosed from clinical symptoms, serum thyroxine, TRAb, thyroid ultrasound and orbital computed tomography. PBMCs were density-gradient isolated from roughly 10 ml fresh blood. The germline V and J ends were trimmed by 4 bases and 4 bases, with 16 bases remaining between them. The CDR3 extends over 16 amino acids. CDR1 and CDR2 from the germline V gene are SGHAT and FQNNGV. The origin of this receptor is a woman between 18 and 29 years old with Graves' ophthalmopathy. V usage is TRBV11-2 and J usage is TRBJ2-2, with TRBD2 as a possible D gene (6 bases). Sequenced material: peripheral blood. Here the CDR3 DNA reads TGTGCCAGCAGCTGGGTGGCGGGGAGGTCCACCGGGGAGCTGTTTTTT. Amino acid sequence: CASSWVAGRSTGELFF. The variable domain in full, completed from reference TRBV11-2 and TRBJ2-2, reads EAGVAQSPRYKIIEKRQSVAFWCNPISGHATLYWYQQILGQGPKLLIQFQNNGVVDDSQLPKDRFSAERLKGVDSTLKIQPAKLEDSAVYLCASSWVAGRSTGELFFGEGSRLTVL.